What follows describes a single TCR beta chain. The V end lost 8 bases, the J end lost 2 bases, and 13 bases lay between the germline ends. The CDR3 extends over 13 amino acids. From germline, CDR1 is SGHRS and CDR2 YFSETQ. This entry is derived from a study of cytomegalovirus exposure and HLA in healthy donors. This PCR relied on a set of 60 Vbeta primers and 13 Jbeta primers. Clones were read by immunoSEQ multiplex PCR, and TCRdb kept only the in-frame ones, dropping some. Among roughly 130,000 clones listed, 84% were seen once. The receptor comes from a woman aged 18-30 years in good health and CMV-seropositive. Sequenced material: PBMCs. This chain uses TRBV5-1 with TRBJ2-5; weak D call: TRBD1 (5 bases). The CDR3 nucleotides are TGCGCCAGTACTACCGACAGACAAGAGACCCAGTACTTC. As protein: CASTTDRQETQYF.